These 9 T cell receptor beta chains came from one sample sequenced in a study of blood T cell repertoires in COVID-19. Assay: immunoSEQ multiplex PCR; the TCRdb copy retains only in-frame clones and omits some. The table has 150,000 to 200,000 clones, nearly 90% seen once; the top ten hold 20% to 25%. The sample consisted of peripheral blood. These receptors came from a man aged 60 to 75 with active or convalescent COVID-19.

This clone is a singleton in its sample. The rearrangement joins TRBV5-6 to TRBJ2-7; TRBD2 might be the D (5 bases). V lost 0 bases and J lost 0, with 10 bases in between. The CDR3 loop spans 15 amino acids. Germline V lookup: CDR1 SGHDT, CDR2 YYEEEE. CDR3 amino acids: CASSLGRVYSYEQYF. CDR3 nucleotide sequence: TGTGCCAGCAGCTTGGGGCGGGTTTACTCCTACGAGCAGTACTTC.

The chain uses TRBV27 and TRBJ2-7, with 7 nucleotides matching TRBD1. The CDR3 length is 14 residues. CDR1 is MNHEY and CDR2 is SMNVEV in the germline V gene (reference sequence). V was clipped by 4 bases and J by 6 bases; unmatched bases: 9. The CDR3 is CASSSGQKSGEQYF. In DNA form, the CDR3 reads TGTGCCAGCAGTTCGGGACAGAAATCCGGCGAGCAGTACTTC.

CDR3 bases: TGCGCCAGCAGCCGACTTTCGGAAGAGACCCAGTACTTC. Residues: CASSRLSEETQYF. The chain employs TRBV4-1 and TRBJ2-5; D is undetermined. V lost 4 bases and J 3 bases, leaving 9 bases between the germline ends. Germline V gives CDR1 MGHRA, CDR2 YSYEKL. This CDR3 region has 13 residues.

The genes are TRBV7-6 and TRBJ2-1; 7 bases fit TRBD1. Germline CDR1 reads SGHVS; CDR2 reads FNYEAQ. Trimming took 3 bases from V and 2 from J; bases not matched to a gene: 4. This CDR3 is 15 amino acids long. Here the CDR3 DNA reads TGTGCCAGCAGCTTGCTGGGACAGACCTACAATGAGCAGTTCTTC. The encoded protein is CASSLLGQTYNEQFF.

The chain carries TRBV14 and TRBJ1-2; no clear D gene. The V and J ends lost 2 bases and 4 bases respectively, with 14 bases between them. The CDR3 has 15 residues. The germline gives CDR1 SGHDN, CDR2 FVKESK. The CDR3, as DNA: TGTGCCAGCAGCCAAAGTAGAGACATTCCCTATGGCTACACCTTC. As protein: CASSQSRDIPYGYTF.

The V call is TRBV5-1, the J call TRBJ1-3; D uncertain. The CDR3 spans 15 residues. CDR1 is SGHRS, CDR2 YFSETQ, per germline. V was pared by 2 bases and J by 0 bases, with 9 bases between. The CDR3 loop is CASSLDGLSGNTIYF. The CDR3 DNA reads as TGCGCCAGCAGCTTAGACGGACTCTCTGGAAACACCATATATTTT.

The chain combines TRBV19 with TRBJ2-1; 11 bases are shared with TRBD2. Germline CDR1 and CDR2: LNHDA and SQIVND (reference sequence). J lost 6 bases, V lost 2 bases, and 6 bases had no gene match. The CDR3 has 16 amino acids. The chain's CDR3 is CASSITRTSGRNEQFF. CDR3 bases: TGTGCCAGTAGTATAACAAGGACTAGCGGGCGCAATGAGCAGTTCTTC.

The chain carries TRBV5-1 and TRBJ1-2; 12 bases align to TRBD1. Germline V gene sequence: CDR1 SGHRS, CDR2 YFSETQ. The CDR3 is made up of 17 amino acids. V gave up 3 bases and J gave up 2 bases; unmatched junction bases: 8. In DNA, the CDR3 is TGCGCCAGCAGCTCCGGGACAGGGGGCTTTCCGAACTATGGCTACACCTTC. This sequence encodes CASSSGTGGFPNYGYTF. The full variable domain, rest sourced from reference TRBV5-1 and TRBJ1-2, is KAGVTQTPRYLIKTRGQQVTLSCSPISGHRSVSWYQQTPGQGLQFLFEYFSETQRNKGNFPGRFSGRQFSNSRSEMNVSTLELGDSALYLCASSSGTGGFPNYGYTFGSGTRLTVV.

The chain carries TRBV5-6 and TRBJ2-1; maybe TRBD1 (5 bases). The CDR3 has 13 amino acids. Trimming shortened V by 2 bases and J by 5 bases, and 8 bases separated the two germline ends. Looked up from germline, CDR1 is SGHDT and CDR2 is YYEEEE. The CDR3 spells CASSFGRDNEQFF. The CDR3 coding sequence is TGTGCCAGCAGCTTTGGCAGGGACAATGAGCAGTTCTTC.